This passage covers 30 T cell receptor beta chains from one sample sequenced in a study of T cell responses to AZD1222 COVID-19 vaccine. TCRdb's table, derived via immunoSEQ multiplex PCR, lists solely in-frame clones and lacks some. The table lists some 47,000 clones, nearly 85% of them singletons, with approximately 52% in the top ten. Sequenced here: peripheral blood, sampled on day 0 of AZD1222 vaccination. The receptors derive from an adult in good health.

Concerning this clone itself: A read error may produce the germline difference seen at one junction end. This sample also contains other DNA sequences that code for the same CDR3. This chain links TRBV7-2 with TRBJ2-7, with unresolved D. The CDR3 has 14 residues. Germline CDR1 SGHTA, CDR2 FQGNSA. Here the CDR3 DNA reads TGCGCCAGCAGCTTAGGTCTTGGAGCCTACGAGCAGTACTTC. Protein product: CASSLGLGAYEQYF.

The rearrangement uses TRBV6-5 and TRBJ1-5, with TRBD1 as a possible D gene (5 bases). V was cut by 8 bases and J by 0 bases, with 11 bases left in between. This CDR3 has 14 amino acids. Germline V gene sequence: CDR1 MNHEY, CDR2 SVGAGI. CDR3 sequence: CASGTGVSNQPQHF. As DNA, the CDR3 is TGTGCCAGCGGAACAGGAGTTAGCAATCAGCCCCAGCATTTT.

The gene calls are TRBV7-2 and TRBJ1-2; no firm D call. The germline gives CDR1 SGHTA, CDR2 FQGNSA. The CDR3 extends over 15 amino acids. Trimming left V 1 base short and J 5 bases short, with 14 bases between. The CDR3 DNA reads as TGTGCCAGCAGCTTAGGTCCAAACCGACAATATGGCTACACCTTC. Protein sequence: CASSLGPNRQYGYTF.

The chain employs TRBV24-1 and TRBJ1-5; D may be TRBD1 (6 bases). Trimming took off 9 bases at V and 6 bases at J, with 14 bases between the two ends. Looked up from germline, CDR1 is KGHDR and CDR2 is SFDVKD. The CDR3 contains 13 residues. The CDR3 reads CATFRQAAQPQHF. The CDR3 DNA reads TGTGCCACCTTTAGACAGGCGGCTCAGCCCCAGCATTTT.

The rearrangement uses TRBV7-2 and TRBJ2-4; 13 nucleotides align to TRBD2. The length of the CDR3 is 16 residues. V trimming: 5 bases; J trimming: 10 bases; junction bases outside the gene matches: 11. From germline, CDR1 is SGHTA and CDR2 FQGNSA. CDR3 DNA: TGTGCCAGCAGCAATAAGCACGGGACTAGCGGGGTAATTCAGTACTTC. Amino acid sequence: CASSNKHGTSGVIQYF.

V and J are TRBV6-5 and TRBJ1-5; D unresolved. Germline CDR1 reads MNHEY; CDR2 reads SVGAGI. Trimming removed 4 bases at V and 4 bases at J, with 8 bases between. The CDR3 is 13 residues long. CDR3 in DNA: TGTGCCAGCAGTTTTGCGCGGAATCAGCCCCAGCATTTT. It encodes CASSFARNQPQHF.

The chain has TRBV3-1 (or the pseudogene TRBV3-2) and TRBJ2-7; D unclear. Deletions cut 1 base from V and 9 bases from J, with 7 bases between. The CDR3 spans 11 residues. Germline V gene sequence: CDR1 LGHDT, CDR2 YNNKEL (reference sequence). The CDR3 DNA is TGTGCCAGCAGCCAAGGGACGGGGCAGTACTTC. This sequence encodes CASSQGTGQYF.

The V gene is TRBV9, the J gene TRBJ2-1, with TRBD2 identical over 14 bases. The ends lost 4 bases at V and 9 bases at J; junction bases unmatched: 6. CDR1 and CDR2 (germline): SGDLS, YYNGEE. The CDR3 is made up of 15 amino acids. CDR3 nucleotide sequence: TGTGCCAGCAGCCTAACCGGGACTAGCGGGGGTGAGCAGTTCTTC. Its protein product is CASSLTGTSGGEQFF.

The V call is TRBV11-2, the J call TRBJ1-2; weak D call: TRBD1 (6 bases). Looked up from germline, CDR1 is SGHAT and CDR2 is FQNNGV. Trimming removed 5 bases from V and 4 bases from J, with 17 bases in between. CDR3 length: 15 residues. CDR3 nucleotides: TGTGCCAGCAGCGACGGTGGGGGCTTCCGCTATGGCTACACCTTC. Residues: CASSDGGGFRYGYTF.

CDR3 in amino acids: CASSQDNRVGYTF. CDR3 bases: TGTGCCAGCAGCCAAGATAACAGGGTAGGCTACACCTTC. The V and J genes are TRBV3-1 (or the pseudogene TRBV3-2) and TRBJ1-2; tentative D call: TRBD1 (6 bases). Trimming took off 0 bases at V and 8 bases at J, with 10 bases between the two ends. This CDR3 is built from 13 residues. Per the germline V gene, CDR1 is LGHDT and CDR2 is YNNKEL (reference sequence).

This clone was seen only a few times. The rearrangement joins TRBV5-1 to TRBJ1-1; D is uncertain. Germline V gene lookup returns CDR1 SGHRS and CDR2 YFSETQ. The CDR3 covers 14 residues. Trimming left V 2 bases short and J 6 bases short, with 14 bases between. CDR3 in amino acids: CASSLRTSEPEAFF. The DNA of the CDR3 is TGCGCCAGCAGCTTACGCACTTCGGAGCCTGAAGCTTTCTTT.

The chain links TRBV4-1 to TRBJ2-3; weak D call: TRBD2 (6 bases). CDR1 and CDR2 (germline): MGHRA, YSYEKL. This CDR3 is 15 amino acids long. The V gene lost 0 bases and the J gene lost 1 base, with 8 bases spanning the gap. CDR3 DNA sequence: TGCGCCAGCAGCCAAGACCCGGGGGGCACAGATACGCAGTATTTT. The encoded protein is CASSQDPGGTDTQYF.

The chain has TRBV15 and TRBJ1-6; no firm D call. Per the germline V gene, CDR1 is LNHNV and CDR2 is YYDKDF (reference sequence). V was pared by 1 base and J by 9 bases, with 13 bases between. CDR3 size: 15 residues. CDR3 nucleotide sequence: TGTGCCACCAGCAGAGCTATAGGTCGCGGTTCACCCCTCCACTTT. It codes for CATSRAIGRGSPLHF.

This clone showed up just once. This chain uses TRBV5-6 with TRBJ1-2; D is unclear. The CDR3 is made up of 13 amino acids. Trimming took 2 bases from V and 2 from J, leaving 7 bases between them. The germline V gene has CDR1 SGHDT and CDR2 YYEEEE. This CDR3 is CASSFGQNYGYTF. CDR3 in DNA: TGTGCCAGCAGCTTTGGGCAGAACTATGGCTACACCTTC.

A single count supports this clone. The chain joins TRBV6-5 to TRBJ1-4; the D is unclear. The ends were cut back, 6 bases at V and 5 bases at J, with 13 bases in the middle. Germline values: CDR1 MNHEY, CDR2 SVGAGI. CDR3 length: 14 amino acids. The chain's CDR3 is CASSLVERNEKLFF. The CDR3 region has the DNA TGTGCCAGCAGCTTAGTGGAAAGGAATGAAAAACTGTTTTTT.

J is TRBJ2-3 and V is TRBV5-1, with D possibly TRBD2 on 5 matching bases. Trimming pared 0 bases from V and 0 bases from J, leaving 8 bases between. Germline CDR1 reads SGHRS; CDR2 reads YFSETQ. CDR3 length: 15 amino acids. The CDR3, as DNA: TGCGCCAGCAGCTTGGCCAGCGGAAGCACAGATACGCAGTATTTT. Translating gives CASSLASGSTDTQYF.

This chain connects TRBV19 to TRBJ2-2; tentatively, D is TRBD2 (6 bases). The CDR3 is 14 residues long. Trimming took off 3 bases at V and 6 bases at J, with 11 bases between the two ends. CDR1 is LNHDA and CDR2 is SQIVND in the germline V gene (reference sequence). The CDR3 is CASSISGVPGELFF. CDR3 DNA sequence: TGTGCCAGTAGTATCTCGGGGGTGCCCGGGGAGCTGTTTTTT.

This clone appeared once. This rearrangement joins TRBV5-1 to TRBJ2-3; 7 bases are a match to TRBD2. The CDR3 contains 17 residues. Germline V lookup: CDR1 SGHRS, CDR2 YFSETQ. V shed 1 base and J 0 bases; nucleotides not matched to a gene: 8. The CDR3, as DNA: TGCGCCAGCAGCTTGAGCCTAGCGGATACTAGCACAGATACGCAGTATTTT. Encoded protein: CASSLSLADTSTDTQYF.

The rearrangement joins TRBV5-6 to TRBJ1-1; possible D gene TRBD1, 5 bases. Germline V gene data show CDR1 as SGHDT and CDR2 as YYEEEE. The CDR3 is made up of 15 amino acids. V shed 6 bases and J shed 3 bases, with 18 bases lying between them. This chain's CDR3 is CASTNLGAAYTEAFF. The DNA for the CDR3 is TGTGCCAGCACCAACCTAGGGGCAGCGTACACTGAAGCTTTCTTT.

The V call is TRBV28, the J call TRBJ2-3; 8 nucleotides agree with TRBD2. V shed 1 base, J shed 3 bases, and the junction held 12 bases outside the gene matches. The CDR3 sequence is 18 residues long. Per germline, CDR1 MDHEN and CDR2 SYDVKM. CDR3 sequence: CASSLYGDFSGGTDTQYF. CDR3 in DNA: TGTGCCAGCAGTTTATACGGCGACTTCAGCGGGGGTACAGATACGCAGTATTTT.

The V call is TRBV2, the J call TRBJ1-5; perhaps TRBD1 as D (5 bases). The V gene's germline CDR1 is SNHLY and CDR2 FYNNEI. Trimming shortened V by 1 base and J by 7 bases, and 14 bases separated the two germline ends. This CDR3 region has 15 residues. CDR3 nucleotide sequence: TGTGCCAGCAGTGAAGAGGGACCAAGTGGACAGCCCCAGCATTTT. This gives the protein CASSEEGPSGQPQHF. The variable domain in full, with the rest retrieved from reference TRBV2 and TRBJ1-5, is EPEVTQTPSHQVTQMGQEVILRCVPISNHLYFYWYRQILGQKVEFLVSFYNNEISEKSEIFDDQFSVERPDGSNFTLKIRSTKLEDSAMYFCASSEEGPSGQPQHFGDGTRLSIL.

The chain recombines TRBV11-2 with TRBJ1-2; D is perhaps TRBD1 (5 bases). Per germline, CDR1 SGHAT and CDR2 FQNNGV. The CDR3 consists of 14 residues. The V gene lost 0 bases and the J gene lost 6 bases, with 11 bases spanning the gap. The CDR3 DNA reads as TGTGCCAGCAGCTTAGACAGGGCCGGGGATGGCTACACCTTC. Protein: CASSLDRAGDGYTF.

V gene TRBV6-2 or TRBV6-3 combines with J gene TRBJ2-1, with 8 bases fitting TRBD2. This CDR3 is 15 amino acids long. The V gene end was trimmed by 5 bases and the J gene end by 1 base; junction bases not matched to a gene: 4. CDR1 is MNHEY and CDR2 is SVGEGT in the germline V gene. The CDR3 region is CASSRAGVSYNEQFF. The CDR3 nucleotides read TGTGCCAGCAGTCGAGCGGGAGTTTCCTACAATGAGCAGTTCTTC.

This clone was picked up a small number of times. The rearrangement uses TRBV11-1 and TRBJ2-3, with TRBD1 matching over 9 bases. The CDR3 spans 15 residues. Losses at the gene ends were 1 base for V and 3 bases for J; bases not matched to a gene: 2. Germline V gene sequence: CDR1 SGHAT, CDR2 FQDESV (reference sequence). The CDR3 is CASSLGGQGTDTQYF. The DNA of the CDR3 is TGTGCCAGCAGCTTAGGCGGACAGGGGACAGATACGCAGTATTTT.

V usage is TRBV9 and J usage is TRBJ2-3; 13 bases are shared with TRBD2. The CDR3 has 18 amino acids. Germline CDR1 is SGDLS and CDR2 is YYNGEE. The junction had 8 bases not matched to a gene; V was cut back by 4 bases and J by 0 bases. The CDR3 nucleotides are TGTGCCAGCAGCCTTGGGACTAGCGGGGTCTTGAGCACAGATACGCAGTATTTT. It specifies CASSLGTSGVLSTDTQYF.

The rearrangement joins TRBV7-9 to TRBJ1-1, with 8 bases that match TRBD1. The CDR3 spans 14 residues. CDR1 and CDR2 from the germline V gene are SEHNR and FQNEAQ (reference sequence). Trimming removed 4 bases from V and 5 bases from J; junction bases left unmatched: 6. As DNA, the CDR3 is TGTGCCAGCAGCTCCGACAGGGGAGGGACTGAAGCTTTCTTT. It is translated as CASSSDRGGTEAFF.

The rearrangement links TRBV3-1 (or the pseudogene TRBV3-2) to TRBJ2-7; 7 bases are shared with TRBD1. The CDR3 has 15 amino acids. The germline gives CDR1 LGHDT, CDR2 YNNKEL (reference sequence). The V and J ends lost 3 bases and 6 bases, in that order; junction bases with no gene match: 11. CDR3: CASSHRRQGWSEQYF. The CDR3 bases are TGTGCCAGCAGCCACCGCCGACAGGGATGGAGCGAGCAGTACTTC.

The CDR3 DNA reads TGTGCCAGCAGTTCGCATAGGGGTGTCTCCGGGGAGCTGTTTTTT. Encoded protein: CASSSHRGVSGELFF. The chain links TRBV7-2 to TRBJ2-2; possible D gene TRBD1, 5 bases. This CDR3 is 15 amino acids long. Germline loops: CDR1 SGHTA, CDR2 FQGNSA. V dropped 6 bases and J dropped 6 bases, with 17 bases sitting between them.

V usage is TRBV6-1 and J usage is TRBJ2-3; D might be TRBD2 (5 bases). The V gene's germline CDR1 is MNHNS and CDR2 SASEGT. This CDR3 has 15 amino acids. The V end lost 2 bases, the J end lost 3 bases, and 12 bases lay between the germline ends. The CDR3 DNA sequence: TGTGCCAGCAGTGAACGGAGCGGAGCTACAGATACGCAGTATTTT. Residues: CASSERSGATDTQYF.

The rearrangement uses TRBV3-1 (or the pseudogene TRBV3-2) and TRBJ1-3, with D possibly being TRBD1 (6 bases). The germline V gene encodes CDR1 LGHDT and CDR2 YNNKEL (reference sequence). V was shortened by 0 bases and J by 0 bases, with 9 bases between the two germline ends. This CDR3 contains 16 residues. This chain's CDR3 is CASSQDRGASGNTIYF. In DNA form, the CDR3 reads TGTGCCAGCAGCCAAGATAGGGGGGCCTCTGGAAACACCATATATTTT.